The clone carrying this T cell receptor (beta chain) has only a few counts. Its antigen is unknown. The PCR made use of 60 Vbeta and 13 Jbeta primers. Clones were read by immunoSEQ multiplex PCR, and TCRdb kept only the in-frame ones, dropping some. Found here are approximately 150,000 clones, over 60% of them singletons; the top ten hold roughly 0.7%. This CDR3 comprises 13 residues. Between the trimmed V and J ends, which lost 0 bases and 8 bases, there was a span of 8 bases. CDR1 and CDR2 (germline): LGHNA, YSLEER. The sample comes from a study of cytomegalovirus exposure and HLA in healthy donors. Study-wide points: Roughly even sequencing depth across donors was the assumption behind the presence/absence analyses. The study designated 150 or so TCR beta chains cytomegalovirus-associated. In the analysis, some V segments, TRBV6-2 and TRBV6-3 included, were excluded as indistinguishable.

This TCR derives from a male donor in good health and CMV-seronegative. Sequenced input: PBMCs. J is TRBJ2-1 and V is TRBV4-3; D is perhaps TRBD2 (7 bases). This CDR3 is CASSQEGGHEQFF. CDR3 DNA: TGCGCCAGCAGCCAAGAGGGGGGGCATGAGCAGTTCTTC.